Below, 2 T cell receptor beta chains from the same sample are listed, as sequenced in a study of T-cell memory formation after mild COVID-19. TCRdb processed the 5' RACE reads anew with MiXCR; each CDR3 protein has one entry. The sample records approximately 230,000 distinct CDR3 sequences, approximately 16% being singletons. The sequenced sample consisted of PBMCs or a T cell subset sorted from them (not recorded which). All receptors come from a man aged 18 to 30 who had mild COVID-19 (a few samples of this study predate the infection). Cell type and time point are not known.

This clonotype was recorded at least ten times. The chain uses TRBV7-9 and TRBJ1-2; 7 positions match TRBD1. After removal of 3 bases from V and 6 bases from J, the junction contained 7 bases not matched to a gene. This CDR3 region has 14 residues. Germline CDR1 and CDR2: SEHNR and FQNEAQ (reference sequence). CDR3 bases: TGTGCCAGCAGCTTCACAGGGGCTTCGAATGGCTACACCTTC. Its protein product is CASSFTGASNGYTF.

This chain joins TRBV5-1 and TRBJ2-2; D gene uncertain. CDR1 and CDR2 (germline): SGHRS, YFSETQ. This CDR3 has 15 amino acids. Trimming took 5 bases from V and 6 from J, leaving 17 bases between them. In nucleotides, the CDR3 is TGCGCCAGCAGACTGGGGTCTGGTATCGCCGGGGAGCTGTTTTTT. Its translation is CASRLGSGIAGELFF.